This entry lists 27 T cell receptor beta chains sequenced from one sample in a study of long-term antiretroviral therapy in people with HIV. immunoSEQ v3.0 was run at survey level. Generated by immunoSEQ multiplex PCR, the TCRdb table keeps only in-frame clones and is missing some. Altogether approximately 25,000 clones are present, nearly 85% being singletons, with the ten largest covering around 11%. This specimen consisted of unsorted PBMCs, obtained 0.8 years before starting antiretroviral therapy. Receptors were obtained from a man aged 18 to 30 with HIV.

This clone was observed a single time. CDR3 protein: CASQPSRTGYGNQPQHF. CDR3 nucleotide sequence: TGTGCCAGCCAGCCTTCGAGGACAGGGTATGGCAATCAGCCCCAGCATTTT. The rearrangement uses TRBV28 and TRBJ1-5; 8 nucleotides line up with TRBD1. This CDR3 has 17 amino acids. Germline CDR1 MDHEN, CDR2 SYDVKM. V was pared by 8 bases and J by 2 bases, with 14 bases of the junction left unmatched.

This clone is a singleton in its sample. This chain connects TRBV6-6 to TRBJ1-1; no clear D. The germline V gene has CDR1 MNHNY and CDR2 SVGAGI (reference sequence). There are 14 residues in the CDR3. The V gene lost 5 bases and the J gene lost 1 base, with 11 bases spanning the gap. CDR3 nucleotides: TGTGCCAGCAGTCCGGCACTACCGAACACTGAAGCTTTCTTT. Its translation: CASSPALPNTEAFF.

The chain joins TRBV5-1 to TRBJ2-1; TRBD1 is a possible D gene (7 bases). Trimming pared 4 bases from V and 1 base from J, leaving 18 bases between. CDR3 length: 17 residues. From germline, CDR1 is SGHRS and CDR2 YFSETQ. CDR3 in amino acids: CASSPPQGGVSYNEQFF. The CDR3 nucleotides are TGCGCCAGCAGCCCACCGCAGGGGGGAGTGTCCTACAATGAGCAGTTCTTC.

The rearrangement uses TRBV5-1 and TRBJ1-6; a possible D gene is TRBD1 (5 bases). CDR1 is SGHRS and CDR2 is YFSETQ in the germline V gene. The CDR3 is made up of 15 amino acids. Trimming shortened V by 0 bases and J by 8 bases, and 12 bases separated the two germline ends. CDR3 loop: CASSLEVGRDSPLHF. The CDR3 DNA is TGCGCCAGCAGCTTGGAGGTGGGCAGGGATTCACCCCTCCACTTT.

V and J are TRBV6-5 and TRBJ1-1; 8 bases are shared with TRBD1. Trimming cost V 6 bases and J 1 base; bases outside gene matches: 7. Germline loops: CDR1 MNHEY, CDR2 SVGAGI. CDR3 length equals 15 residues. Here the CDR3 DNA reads TGTGCCAGCAGCACAGGGGGGGGACCGAACACTGAAGCTTTCTTT. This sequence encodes CASSTGGGPNTEAFF.

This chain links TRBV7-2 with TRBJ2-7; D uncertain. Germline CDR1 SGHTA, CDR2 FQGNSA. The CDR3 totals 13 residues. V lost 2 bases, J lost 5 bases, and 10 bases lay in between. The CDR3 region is CASSLIRSDEQYF. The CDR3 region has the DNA TGTGCCAGCAGCTTAATTCGGTCCGACGAGCAGTACTTC.

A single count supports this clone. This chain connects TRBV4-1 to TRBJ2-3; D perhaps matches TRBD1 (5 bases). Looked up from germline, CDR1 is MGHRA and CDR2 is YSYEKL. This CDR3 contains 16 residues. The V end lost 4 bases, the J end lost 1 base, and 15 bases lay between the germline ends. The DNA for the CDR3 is TGCGCCAGCAGCCGAAAGGGGAATCCAGGCACAGATACGCAGTATTTT. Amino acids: CASSRKGNPGTDTQYF.

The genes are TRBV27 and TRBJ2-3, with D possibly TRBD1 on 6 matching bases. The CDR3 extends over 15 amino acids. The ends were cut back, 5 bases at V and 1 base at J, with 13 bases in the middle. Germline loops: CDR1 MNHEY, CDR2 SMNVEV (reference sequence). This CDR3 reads CASSLGTPRTDTQYF. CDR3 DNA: TGTGCCAGCAGTCTGGGGACACCACGCACAGATACGCAGTATTTT.

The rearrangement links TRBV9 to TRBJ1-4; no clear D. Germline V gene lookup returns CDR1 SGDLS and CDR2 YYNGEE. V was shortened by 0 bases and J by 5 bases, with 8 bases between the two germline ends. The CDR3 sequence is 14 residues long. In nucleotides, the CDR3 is TGTGCCAGCAGCGTAGAGAACGGGAATGAAAAACTGTTTTTT. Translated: CASSVENGNEKLFF.

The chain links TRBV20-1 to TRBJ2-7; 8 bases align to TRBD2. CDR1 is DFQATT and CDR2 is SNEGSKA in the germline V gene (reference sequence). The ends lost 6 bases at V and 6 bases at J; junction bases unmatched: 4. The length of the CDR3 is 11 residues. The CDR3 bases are TGCAGTGCCAAGCGGGGGACCGAGCAGTACTTC. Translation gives CSAKRGTEQYF.

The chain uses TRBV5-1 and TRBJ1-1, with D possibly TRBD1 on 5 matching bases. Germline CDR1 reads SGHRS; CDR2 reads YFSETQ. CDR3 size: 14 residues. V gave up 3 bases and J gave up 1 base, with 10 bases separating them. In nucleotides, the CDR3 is TGCGCCAGCAGCTGGGACGGATCGAACACTGAAGCTTTCTTT. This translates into CASSWDGSNTEAFF.

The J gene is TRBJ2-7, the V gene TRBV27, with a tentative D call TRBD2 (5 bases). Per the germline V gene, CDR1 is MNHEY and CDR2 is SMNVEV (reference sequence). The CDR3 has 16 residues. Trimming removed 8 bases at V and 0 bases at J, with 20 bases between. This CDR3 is CASGPGVGYSSYEQYF. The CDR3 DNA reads TGTGCCAGCGGGCCCGGGGTTGGGTACAGCTCCTACGAGCAGTACTTC.

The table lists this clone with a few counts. The CDR3 DNA reads as TGCGCCAGCAGCCAAGAAGGTTGGAGCGAGCAGTACTTC. Translated, it gives CASSQEGWSEQYF. The chain carries TRBV4-3 and TRBJ2-7, with D unclear. V lost 0 bases and J lost 6, with 9 bases in between. The germline V gene has CDR1 LGHNA and CDR2 YSLEER. The CDR3 totals 13 residues.

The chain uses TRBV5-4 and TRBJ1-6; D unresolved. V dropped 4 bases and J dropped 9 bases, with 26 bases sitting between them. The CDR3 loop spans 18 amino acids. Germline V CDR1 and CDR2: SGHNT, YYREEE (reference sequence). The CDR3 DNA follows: TGTGCCAGCAGCCTGGAGGGAAGCCTACGCGAACTGGGTTCACCCCTCCACTTT. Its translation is CASSLEGSLRELGSPLHF.

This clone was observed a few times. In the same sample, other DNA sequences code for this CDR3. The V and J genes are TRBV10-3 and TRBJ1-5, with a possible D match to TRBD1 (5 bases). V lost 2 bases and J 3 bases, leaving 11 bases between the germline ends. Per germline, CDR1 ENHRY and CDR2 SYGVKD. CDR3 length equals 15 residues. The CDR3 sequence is CAISEGDLNNQPQHF. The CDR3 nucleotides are TGTGCCATCAGTGAGGGGGACCTGAACAATCAGCCCCAGCATTTT.

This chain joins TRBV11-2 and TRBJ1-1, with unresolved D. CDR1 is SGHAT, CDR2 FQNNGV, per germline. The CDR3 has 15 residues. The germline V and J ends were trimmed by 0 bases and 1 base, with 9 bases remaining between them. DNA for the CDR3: TGTGCCAGCAGCTTAGATCCGGCAGAGAACACTGAAGCTTTCTTT. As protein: CASSLDPAENTEAFF.

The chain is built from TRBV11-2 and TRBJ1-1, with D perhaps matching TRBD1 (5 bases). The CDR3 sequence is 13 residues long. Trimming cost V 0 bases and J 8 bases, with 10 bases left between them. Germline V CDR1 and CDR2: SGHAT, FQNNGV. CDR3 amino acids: CASSLDRRGEAFF. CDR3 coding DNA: TGTGCCAGCAGCTTAGATCGAAGGGGCGAAGCTTTCTTT.

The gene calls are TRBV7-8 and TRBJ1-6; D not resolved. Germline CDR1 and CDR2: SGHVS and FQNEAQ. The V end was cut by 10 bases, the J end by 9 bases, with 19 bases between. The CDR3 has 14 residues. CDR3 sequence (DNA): TGTGCCATCCACCCCCCAGGCGGTGGTTCACCCCTCCACTTT. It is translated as CAIHPPGGGSPLHF. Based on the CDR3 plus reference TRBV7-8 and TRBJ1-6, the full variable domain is GAGVSQSPRYKVAKRGQDVALRCDPISGHVSLFWYQQALGQGPEFLTYFQNEAQLDKSGLPSDRFFAERPEGSVSTLKIQRTQQEDSAVYLCAIHPPGGGSPLHFGNGTRLTVT.

In DNA form, the CDR3 reads TGTGCCAGCAGCCTGGACAGGGGGTCCTACGAGCAGTACTTC. Its translation is CASSLDRGSYEQYF. J is TRBJ2-7 and V is TRBV11-1; 10 positions agree with TRBD1. Germline values: CDR1 SGHAT, CDR2 FQDESV (reference sequence). With 5 bases clipped from V and 1 base from J, the junction kept 2 bases outside the gene matches. This CDR3 spans 14 amino acids.

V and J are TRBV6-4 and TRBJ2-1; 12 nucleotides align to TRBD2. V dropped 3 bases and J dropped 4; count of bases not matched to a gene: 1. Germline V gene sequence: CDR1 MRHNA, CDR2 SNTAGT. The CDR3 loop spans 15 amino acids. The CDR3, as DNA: TGTGCCAGCAGTGAGACTAGCGGGGGATACAATGAGCAGTTCTTC. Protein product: CASSETSGGYNEQFF.

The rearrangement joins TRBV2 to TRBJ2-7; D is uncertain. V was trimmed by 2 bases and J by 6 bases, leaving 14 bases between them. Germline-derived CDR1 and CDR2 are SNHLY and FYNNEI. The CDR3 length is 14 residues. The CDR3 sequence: CASSESWLSSEQYF. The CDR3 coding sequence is TGTGCCAGCAGTGAAAGTTGGCTAAGCTCCGAGCAGTACTTC.

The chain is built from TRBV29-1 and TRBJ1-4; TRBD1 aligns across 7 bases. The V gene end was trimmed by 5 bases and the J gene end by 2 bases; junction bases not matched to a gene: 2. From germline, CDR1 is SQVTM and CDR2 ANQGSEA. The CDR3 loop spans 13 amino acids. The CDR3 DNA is TGCAGCGTTACAGGGGCTACTAATGAAAAACTGTTTTTT. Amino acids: CSVTGATNEKLFF.

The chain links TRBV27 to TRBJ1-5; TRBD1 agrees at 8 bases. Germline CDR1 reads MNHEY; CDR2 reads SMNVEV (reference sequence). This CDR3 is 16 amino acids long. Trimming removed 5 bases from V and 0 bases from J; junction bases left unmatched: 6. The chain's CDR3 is CASSPSTGDSNQPQHF. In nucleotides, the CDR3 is TGTGCCAGCAGTCCCTCGACAGGGGATAGCAATCAGCCCCAGCATTTT.

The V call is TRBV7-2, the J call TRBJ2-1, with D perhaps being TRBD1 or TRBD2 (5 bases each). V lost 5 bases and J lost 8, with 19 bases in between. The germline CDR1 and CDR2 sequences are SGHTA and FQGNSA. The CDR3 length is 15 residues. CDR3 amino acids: CASSPLGVRSDEQFF. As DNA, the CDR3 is TGTGCCAGCAGCCCACTGGGGGTCCGAAGCGATGAGCAGTTCTTC.

The CDR3 loop reads CASSPRTYSGNTIYF. The DNA for the CDR3 is TGTGCCAGCTCACCCAGGACTTACTCTGGAAACACCATATATTTT. The rearrangement links TRBV18 to TRBJ1-3; D gene ambiguous. Germline CDR1 KGHSH, CDR2 LQKENI. The CDR3 contains 15 residues. The V gene lost 3 bases and the J gene lost 0 bases, with 9 bases spanning the gap. The variable domain in full, with the rest retrieved from reference TRBV18 and TRBJ1-3, is NAGVMQNPRHLVRRRGQEARLRCSPMKGHSHVYWYRQLPEEGLKFMVYLQKENIIDESGMPKERFSAEFPKEGPSILRIQQVVRGDSAAYFCASSPRTYSGNTIYFGEGSWLTVV.

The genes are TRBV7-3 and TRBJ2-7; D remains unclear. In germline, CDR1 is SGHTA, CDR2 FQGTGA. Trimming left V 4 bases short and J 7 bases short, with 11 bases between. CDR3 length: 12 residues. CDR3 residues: CASSSMDQEQYF. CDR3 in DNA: TGTGCCAGCAGCTCGATGGACCAAGAGCAGTACTTC.

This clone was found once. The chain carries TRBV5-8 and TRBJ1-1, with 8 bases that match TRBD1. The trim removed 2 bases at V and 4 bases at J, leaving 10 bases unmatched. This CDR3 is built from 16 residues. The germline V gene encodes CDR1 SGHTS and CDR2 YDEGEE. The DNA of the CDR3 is TGTGCCAGCAGCTTTGGGGAAGCAGGGGGCTTCACTGAAGCTTTCTTT. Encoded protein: CASSFGEAGGFTEAFF.